Below are 5 T cell receptor beta chains sequenced from a single sample in a study of blood T cell repertoires in COVID-19. Data came from immunoSEQ multiplex PCR; TCRdb stores just in-frame clones and leaves some out. The sample records about 290,000 clones, 89% being singletons. The source material was PBMCs or T cells enriched from blood (not recorded which). These receptors all come from a woman in her thirties or forties who had recovered from COVID-19.

The chain carries TRBV4-3 and TRBJ1-2; D is perhaps TRBD1 (5 bases). Germline-derived CDR1 and CDR2 are LGHNA and YSLEER. The CDR3 runs 18 residues. Deletions cut 0 bases from V and 2 bases from J, with 19 bases between. DNA for the CDR3: TGCGCCAGCAGCCAAGATTTTTGGTTCAGGGAGGACAACTATGGCTACACCTTC. Its protein product is CASSQDFWFREDNYGYTF.

This clone appeared a single time. The gene calls are TRBV19 and TRBJ1-5; tentative D call: TRBD1 (6 bases). Germline assignment: CDR1 LNHDA and CDR2 SQIVND (reference sequence). The CDR3 spans 13 residues. With 5 bases removed from V and 4 bases from J, the gap between germline ends came to 9 bases. CDR3 loop: CASSYRENQPQHF. The CDR3 nucleotides are TGTGCCAGTAGTTACAGGGAAAATCAGCCCCAGCATTTT.

This clone was counted once. The rearrangement links TRBV25-1 to TRBJ2-7; TRBD1 might be the D (5 bases). Trimming stripped 4 bases from V and 5 bases from J, with 24 bases between. Germline CDR1 is MGHDK and CDR2 is SYGVNS. The length of the CDR3 is 17 residues. In DNA, the CDR3 is TGTGCCAGCAGTGCACGGCCAGTACAGGCTCGCGATAACGAGCAGTACTTC. Translation: CASSARPVQARDNEQYF.

The J gene is TRBJ2-3, the V gene TRBV19; the match to TRBD1 covers 11 bases. Germline CDR1 LNHDA, CDR2 SQIVND (reference sequence). This CDR3 contains 16 residues. J gave up 6 bases and V 4 bases, and 9 bases lay outside the gene matches. In nucleotides, the CDR3 is TGTGCCAGTAGTACTCCGGGACAGGGGGGTTCGGATACGCAGTATTTT. The encoded protein is CASSTPGQGGSDTQYF. Looking up the rest from reference TRBV19 and TRBJ2-3 gives the full variable domain: DGGITQSPKYLFRKEGQNVTLSCEQNLNHDAMYWYRQDPGQGLRLIYYSQIVNDFQKGDIAEGYSVSREKKESFPLTVTSAQKNPTAFYLCASSTPGQGGSDTQYFGPGTRLTVL.

The chain carries TRBV7-2 and TRBJ1-2; 9 nucleotides agree with TRBD1. Germline loops: CDR1 SGHTA, CDR2 FQGNSA. The CDR3 extends over 13 amino acids. The trim removed 4 bases at V and 7 bases at J, leaving 4 bases unmatched. CDR3 loop: CASSWDRASGYTF. In DNA form, the CDR3 reads TGTGCCAGCAGCTGGGACAGGGCGAGTGGCTACACCTTC.